The clone carrying this TCR beta chain was counted ten times or more. Its antigen is still unknown. Documented time point: newly diagnosed GD, antithyroid drugs for less than 3 months. Isolated PBMC RNA provided the starting material for the TCR library. Patients met American Thyroid Association criteria for Graves' disease. Patients came from an endocrinology department in Xi'an, China. This sample is drawn from a study of regulatory T cells in long-lasting Graves disease. Arm-PCR of CDR3 regions and iRepertoire HTBI primers were used to build TCR beta libraries. TCRdb itself ran the multiplex PCR reads through MiXCR, one entry per CDR3 protein. The table has over 350,000 distinct CDR3 sequences, around 15% seen once; the top ten hold under 20%. Points from the study as a whole: Persistent cases favored TRBV28, TRBJ1-2 and TRBJ2-5.

Germline CDR1 reads SGDLS; CDR2 reads YYNGEE. Trimming shortened V by 0 bases and J by 3 bases, and 13 bases separated the two germline ends. The CDR3 has 15 residues. The sample also formed part of further work on T cells in Graves' hyperthyroidism and ophthalmopathy.

The sequencing here drew on peripheral blood mononuclear cells (PBMCs), taken at new diagnosis, from a patient treated with antithyroid drugs. The chain has TRBV9 and TRBJ2-7, with D tentatively TRBD2 (6 bases). The sequence was obtained from a woman aged 45-65 years with Graves disease. CDR3 amino acids: CASSVDGGPHYEQYF. CDR3 nucleotides: TGTGCCAGCAGCGTAGATGGAGGGCCCCACTACGAGCAGTACTTC.